The text below deals with one T cell receptor beta chain. The source of the sample is a study of blood T cell repertoires in COVID-19. About the research overall: COVID-19 samples collected from the United States, Italy and Spain covered acute and convalescent phases. Nucleic acid was either cDNA or gDNA, and it came from T cells, B-cell-depleted T cells, or PBMCs.

Germline-derived CDR1 and CDR2 are SGHVS and FNYEAQ. The CDR3 is 15 residues long. The V gene end was trimmed by 4 bases and the J gene end by 0 bases; junction bases not matched to a gene: 5. Original analysis: Reference gene primers were amplified, and this amplification served to estimate nucleated cell counts. Measured with immunoSEQ multiplex PCR; TCRdb has only the in-frame clones, and not every one. V and J calls and clone size are given by that table; D and trimming were obtained from the DNA. This table holds roughly 77,000 clones, 75% to 90% found once. This receptor was obtained from a woman of 80 years or more with active COVID-19. Material for sequencing was peripheral blood. The chain links TRBV7-6 to TRBJ1-1, with TRBD1 identical over 7 bases. The CDR3 coding sequence is TGTGCCAGCAGCTCCCTGACAGGGTTGAACACTGAAGCTTTCTTT. Translating gives CASSSLTGLNTEAFF.